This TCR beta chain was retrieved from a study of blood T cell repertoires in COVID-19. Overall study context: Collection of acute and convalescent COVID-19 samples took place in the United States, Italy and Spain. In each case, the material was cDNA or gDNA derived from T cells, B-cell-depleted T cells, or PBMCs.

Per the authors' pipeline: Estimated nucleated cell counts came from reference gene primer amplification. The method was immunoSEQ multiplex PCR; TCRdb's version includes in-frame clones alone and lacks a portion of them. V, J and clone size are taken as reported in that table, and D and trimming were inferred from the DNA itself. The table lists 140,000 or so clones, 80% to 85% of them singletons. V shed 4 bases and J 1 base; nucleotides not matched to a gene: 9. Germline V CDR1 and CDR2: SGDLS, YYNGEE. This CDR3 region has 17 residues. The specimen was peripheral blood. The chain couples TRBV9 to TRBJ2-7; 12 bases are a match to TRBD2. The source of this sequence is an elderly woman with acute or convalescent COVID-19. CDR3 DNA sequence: TGTGCCAGCAGCCCAGGACTAGCGGGGACTACTTCCTACGAGCAGTACTTC. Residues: CASSPGLAGTTSYEQYF.